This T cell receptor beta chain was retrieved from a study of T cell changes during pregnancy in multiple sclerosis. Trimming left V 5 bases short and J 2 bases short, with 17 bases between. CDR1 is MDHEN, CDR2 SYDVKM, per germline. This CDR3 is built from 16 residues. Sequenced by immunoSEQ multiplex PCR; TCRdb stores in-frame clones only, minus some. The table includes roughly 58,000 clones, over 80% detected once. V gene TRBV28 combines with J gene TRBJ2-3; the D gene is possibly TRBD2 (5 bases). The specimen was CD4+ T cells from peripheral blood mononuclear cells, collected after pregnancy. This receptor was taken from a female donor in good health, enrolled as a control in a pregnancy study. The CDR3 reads CASSQSDSGFTDTQYF. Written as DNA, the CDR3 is TGTGCCAGCAGTCAGTCGGACTCAGGATTCACAGATACGCAGTATTTT.